This record concerns one TCR beta chain sequence. Profiling relied on immunoSEQ multiplex PCR, and the TCRdb table lists in-frame clones only, not all of them. There are 66,000 or so clones in the sample; about 90% occur only once, and roughly a sixth lies in the top ten. The CDR3 covers 14 residues. Germline V gene lookup returns CDR1 GTSNPN and CDR2 SVGIG (reference sequence). V lost 0 bases and J 8 bases, leaving 13 bases between the germline ends. This sample was included in a study of T cell responses to AZD1222 COVID-19 vaccine. The TCR originated in an adult in good health. The input for sequencing was peripheral blood, taken on day 0 of AZD1222 vaccination. The V call is TRBV30, the J call TRBJ1-4; a weak D match, TRBD1 (5 bases). The CDR3 loop reads CAWSVAGLREKLFF. The CDR3 DNA sequence: TGTGCCTGGAGTGTCGCGGGGCTGAGGGAAAAACTGTTTTTT.